Listed below are T cell receptor beta chains from one sample, sequenced in a study of T cell changes during pregnancy in multiple sclerosis. Some clones are missing from TCRdb's copy, which holds only in-frame ones; the method was immunoSEQ multiplex PCR. Here the sample spans 85,000 to 100,000 clones, 80% to 95% being singletons. Sequencing used peripheral blood, obtained in the first trimester of pregnancy. Source of these receptors: a female donor with multiple sclerosis, enrolled in a pregnancy study. Both conserved end residues are part of each CDR3. The order of the fields is J gene, V gene, CDR3 length, D gene, clone size, CDR3 DNA, CDR3 protein. The D gene is left open where the match is weak. Rows may omit the clone size; those that give it use once, few, many or a size class.

>TRBJ2-1|TRBV4-1|13|-|-
TGCGCCAGCAGCCCCGCGGAAGCCTATGAGCAGTTCTTC
CASSPAEAYEQFF
>TRBJ2-1|TRBV5-1|19|TRBD2|-
TGCGCCAGCAGCGCGGCAGGGACTAGCGGGAGAATTGGGTACAATGAGCAGTTCTTC
CASSAAGTSGRIGYNEQFF
>TRBJ1-2|TRBV5-4|15|TRBD1|-
TGTGCCAGCAGCTTGGACCCGGGACAGAAGTATGGCTACACCTTC
CASSLDPGQKYGYTF
>TRBJ1-2|TRBV5-4|16|-|-
TGTGCCAGCAGCCCACGCCCCCTGGACAGTTCCTATGGCTACACCTTC
CASSPRPLDSSYGYTF
>TRBJ2-1|TRBV1|17|-|-
TGCACCAGCAGCCAAGATCGTGGGACTAGCGCCCTGAATGAGCAGTTCTTC
CTSSQDRGTSALNEQFF
>TRBJ2-4|TRBV6-1|12|TRBD1|-
TGTGCCAGCAGCTCTGGACGGGACAGGGGGAACTTC
CASSSGRDRGNF
>TRBJ2-5|TRBV18|15|-|-
TGTGCCAGCTCACCACCGCTTGAGCCGGTAAAGACCCAGTACTTC
CASSPPLEPVKTQYF
>TRBJ2-3|TRBV5-1|14|-|-
TGCGCCAGCAGCTCCGGTCTGGCAGGGGATGCGCAGTATTTT
CASSSGLAGDAQYF
>TRBJ1-5|TRBV28|15|TRBD1|-
TGTGCCAGCAGTTTAGCCTCACGACAGGGGATTCCCCAGCATTTT
CASSLASRQGIPQHF
>TRBJ2-7|TRBV30|14|-|-
TGTGCCTGGAGGCAAACAGGGACTATCCACGAGCAGTACTTC
CAWRQTGTIHEQYF
>TRBJ2-1|TRBV7-8|13|-|-
TGTGCCAGCAGCCCCGACAGCTACAATGAGCAGTTCTTC
CASSPDSYNEQFF
>TRBJ2-7|TRBV4-2|13|-|-
TGTGCCAGCAGCCCCGTCGCGGGTTACGAGCAGTACTTC
CASSPVAGYEQYF
>TRBJ2-2|TRBV5-1|15|-|-
TGCGCCAGCAGCTTGGAAGGACTACAGACCGGGGAGCTGTTTTTT
CASSLEGLQTGELFF
>TRBJ2-3|TRBV25-1|16|TRBD2|once
TGTGCCAGCAGTGTTGGACTAGCGGACTTCACAGATACGCAGTATTTT
CASSVGLADFTDTQYF
>TRBJ2-1|TRBV5-4|15|-|-
TGTGCCAGCAGCTTTCCCAGCGCGCCTTACAATGAGCAGTTCTTC
CASSFPSAPYNEQFF
>TRBJ2-5|TRBV5-5|14|-|-
TGTGCCAGCAGCCCTTGGGGGGGGGCAGAGACCCAGTACTTC
CASSPWGGAETQYF
>TRBJ1-2|TRBV29-1|14|-|-
TGCAGCGTTGAGCCAGTCACCAACGACTATGGCTACACCTTC
CSVEPVTNDYGYTF